This T cell receptor beta chain originates from a study of cytomegalovirus exposure and HLA in healthy donors (dated by TCRdb to 2016 to 2017). Looking at the study overall: An earlier analysis of roughly 610 of the donors reported 276 Gb of sequence data and 117 million unique TCR beta sequences obtained from about 200 million T cells. Donor age, sex, ethnicity and CMV serostatus were collected together with the repertoire data. To predict cytomegalovirus infection status, the study brought together high-throughput TCR immunosequencing, statistical association of individual TCRs with disease status, and machine learning. To decide whether each TCR beta V gene segment behaved as functional or pseudogenic, an earlier analysis of some 600 of the donors relied on high-throughput TCR beta sequencing. Class I and class II HLA loci were covered by the typing at four-digit resolution. Across some 400 genotyped donors of the cohort, an average of about 250,000 unique TCR beta nucleotide sequences per donor were sequenced, and 15% to 20% of those sequences were non-productive. Genome-wide SNP genotypes for about 65% of the 666 donors were used in a later genetic analysis, which treated that subset as a discovery cohort. The study profiled the T cell repertoires of about 720 subjects by immunosequencing and related them to cytomegalovirus serostatus. A separate validation cohort of more than 100 different subjects was used in addition to the roughly 700-subject first cohort. Of the roughly 400 genotyped donors, approximately 80% fell in the genetic ancestry cluster associated with self-reported Caucasian donors. The number of donors typed differed by locus, with about 620-630 for A, B, C, DRB1 and DQB1, about 500 for DQA1, 600 to 610 for DPA1, and approximately 470 for DPB1. Rather than using new phenotypic data, the later analysis identified candidate immune exposures from TCR beta sequences and from how often those sequences occurred across donors. The study aimed to test whether cataloging public T cell receptors could reveal signatures of past pathogen exposure. To study patterns of TCR occurrence, a later analysis re-analyzed previously published TCR beta repertoires from 700 or so donors and added high-resolution HLA genotyping. Approximately 300 gigabases of sequencing data and about 92 million unique TCR sequences made up an early release that covered 640 HLA-typed donors. Every discovery cohort repertoire had been produced on one sequencing platform. Four to six DR-DQ haplotypes were handled as single units for association and clustering, since linkage in the cohort was strong.

The cohort was made up of around 720 healthy bone marrow donors. At the time of sampling, every cohort member was nominally healthy, though immune exposures that went unrecorded were likely present. The donor tested CMV seronegative and was one of the 352 seronegative cohort members. Every donor gave a peripheral blood sample, and the peripheral blood mononuclear cells from that sample were used for TCR beta sequencing. Genomic DNA was extracted from the blood cell samples with the Qiagen DNeasy Blood Extraction Kit. This clone was picked up a small number of times. Its antigen is still unknown. There are no base qualities to consult, and no much larger clone falls within one base. General conclusions and limits of the study: Assigning TCR associations to individual alleles was difficult when HLA alleles, especially DR and DQ, strongly co-occurred. In the study, around 160 TCR beta chains were listed as associated with cytomegalovirus. It was suggested by the authors that the approach could potentially be generalized to other disease states and immunological phenotypes. Linkage disequilibrium might explain the correlated functional status among segregating V segments, but an unknown experimental factor could not be excluded. In a later analysis, TCR association rates were found to vary across HLA loci, with the most associated TCRs seen for DRB1 alleles and the fewest for HLA-C alleles. Some IMGT-functional V segments, including TRBV6-2 and TRBV6-3, could not be distinguished by the 87-base-pair reads and were therefore excluded. Because counts were too low, about 17 rarely observed V segments, including chromosome 9 orphons, were excluded from the earlier analysis of around 590 of the donors. Only TCR beta chains were sequenced in this cohort, and the absence of alpha or paired-chain data limited detectable features. In a later analysis, several top co-occurrence clusters were reported to appear linked to parvovirus B19, influenza, CMV and Epstein-Barr virus. In a later analysis, most CMV-associated TCR beta chains were found to appear HLA-restricted, with HLA associations seemingly driven largely by CMV exposure. In a later genetic analysis, fewer N-insertions in productive TCRs were reported among donors in an Asian-associated ancestry cluster than the roughly 670-donor mean. Compared with equally common non-associated chains, HLA-associated TCR beta chains in a later analysis were more clonally expanded and had lower generation probabilities. A further reported finding was that TCR beta sequences accurately predicted the HLA-A and HLA-B alleles for most subjects in the first cohort. A cluster of highly shared sequence variants was judged likely to represent a technical artifact of the sequencing pipeline. In both the original and validation cohorts, the classifier was reported to diagnose cytomegalovirus status with high specificity and sensitivity. In vitro tests confirmed that a few of the cytomegalovirus-associated TCR beta chains recognize cytomegalovirus antigens. Because HLA typing was missing for some donors at each locus, association tests included only the typed subset. In a later analysis, about 16,000 TCR beta sequences were associated with specific HLA alleles at a false discovery rate of 0.05. In a later genetic analysis, a missense DCLRE1C variant was associated with V-gene and J-gene trimming of TCR beta chains, and the association was replicated in an independent cohort. Roughly uniform sequencing depth across donors was assumed in presence/absence analyses, although this assumption may not hold. The only immune exposure information available for the cohort was CMV serostatus. Most TCR sequences were seen in very few donors, while some public TCRs were found in many individuals. An earlier analysis of approximately 570 of the donors showed that most TCR beta V segments appeared in productive rearrangements either about 87% or about 30% of the time, which broadly matched IMGT annotations.

V lost 5 bases and J lost 1 base, and the count of bases not matched to a germline gene is 6. The germline V gene gives CDR1 as SGHRS and CDR2 as YFSETQ. From the cysteine up to the phenylalanine, the CDR3 has a length of 14 residues. The only DNA kept is the CDR3, 42 bases in frame from the first base. Preparation of the library involved the immunoSEQ multiplex PCR assay. For the multiplex PCR, a mixture combining 60 forward primers for TCR Vbeta segments and 13 reverse primers for TCR Jbeta segments was used. The CDR3 region of rearranged TCR beta genes was amplified from genomic DNA with a multiplex PCR assay. The amplified TCR beta libraries were sequenced on the Illumina HiSeq System as 87-base-pair reads. The paper's data handling went like this. Across the roughly 640 repertoires, a later analysis counted tens of millions of unique TCR beta chains, 8.5 million to 12 million of which were shared by at least two donors. A nearest-neighbor algorithm error-corrected the raw reads and collapsed the reads into unique sequences, merging closely related sequences to remove PCR and sequencing errors. V, D and J gene segments were assigned by aligning CDR3 sequences to IMGT reference sequences. For a sequence to be retained, a match of at least six nucleotides was required to both a V gene segment and a J gene segment. A rearrangement was called productive if the CDR3 had no stop codons and remained in frame with V and J, and every other rearrangement was called non-productive. Following IMGT convention, CDR3 was defined as the stretch from the second conserved V-encoded cysteine up to the conserved J-encoded phenylalanine. The earlier analysis of about 610 of the donors excluded any sequence lacking an unambiguous match to a single V gene segment. An earlier analysis of 500 to 700 of the donors classified V segments as functional when productive rearrangements were above 56.7% and as segregating when the standard deviation between donors was above 5%. A statistical classification framework was built to diagnose cytomegalovirus status from the catalog of TCR beta chain sequences. V and J gene assignment, in a later analysis, came from comparing TCR nucleotide sequences with IMGT/GENE-DB human TR gene sequences. Using the TCRdist pipeline, a later analysis assigned CDR3 sequences along with most-parsimonious VDJ recombination scenarios. In a later analysis, each TCR beta chain was defined by its CDR3 amino acid sequence together with its V-gene family, and reads lacking a unique V-gene family were excluded. A later analysis removed several hundred highly shared, low-generation-probability nucleotide sequences to deal with suspected cross-contamination and a sequencing artifact. For each public chain, a later analysis derived a clonal expansion index from normalized ranks of inferred template counts within each repertoire. A later analysis computed generation probabilities with a VDJ recombination model fitted to out-of-frame rearrangements, and checked the results against IGoR. A later analysis scored TCR-TCR, TCR-HLA and TCR-CMV co-occurrence with hypergeometric tests, applying a repertoire-size bias correction to TCR pairs. In a later analysis, false discovery rates were estimated by permuting HLA or CMV assignments 20 times. In a later analysis, co-occurring TCRs were grouped using DBSCAN, with TCRdist sequence similarity added in when clustering inside HLA-allele-positive subsets. Repertoires with fewer than 30,000 or more than 120,000 public chains were left out of co-occurrence clustering, as were five repertoires with anomalous nucleotide sharing. TCRdb took over this immuneACCESS table, retaining in-frame rearrangements with V and J assigned. Such tables are incomplete; in checked studies, under half of the missing clones stem from an unresolved V gene, and the remainder is unexplained. V, J and clone size reflect that table, while D and trimming were determined from the DNA. This sample lists fewer than 150,000 clones; around 80% were detected once. Of the sample, roughly 2% is held by the ten largest clones.

Material: PBMCs. This clonotype was sampled from a young man in good health and CMV-seronegative. Here the chain combines TRBV5-1 and TRBJ2-7; the junction holds 7 bases that match TRBD1. CDR3 protein: CASRTPGQSYEQYF. The nucleotides read TGCGCCAGCAGGACCCCGGGACAGTCCTACGAGCAGTACTTC. Extended through the reference TRBV5-1 and TRBJ2-7 proteins, this CDR3 yields the full variable domain: KAGVTQTPRYLIKTRGQQVTLSCSPISGHRSVSWYQQTPGQGLQFLFEYFSETQRNKGNFPGRFSGRQFSNSRSEMNVSTLELGDSALYLCASRTPGQSYEQYFGPGTRLTVT.